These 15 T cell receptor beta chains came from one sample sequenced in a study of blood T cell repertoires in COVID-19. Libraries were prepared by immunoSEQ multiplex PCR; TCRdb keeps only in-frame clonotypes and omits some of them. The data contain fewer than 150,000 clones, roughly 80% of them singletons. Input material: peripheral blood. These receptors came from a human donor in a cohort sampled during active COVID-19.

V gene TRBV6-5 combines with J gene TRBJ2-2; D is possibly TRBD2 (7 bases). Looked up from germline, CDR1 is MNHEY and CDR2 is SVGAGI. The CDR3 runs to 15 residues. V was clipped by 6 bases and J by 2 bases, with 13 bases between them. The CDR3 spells CASRRGGANTGELFF. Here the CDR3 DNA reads TGTGCCAGCAGGAGGGGGGGGGCAAACACCGGGGAGCTGTTTTTT.

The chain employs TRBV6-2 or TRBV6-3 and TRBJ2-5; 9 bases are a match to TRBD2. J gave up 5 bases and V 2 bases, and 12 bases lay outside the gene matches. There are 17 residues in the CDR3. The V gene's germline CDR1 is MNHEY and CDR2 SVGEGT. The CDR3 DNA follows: TGTGCCAGCAGTTACCGGGTGAGCGGGGGGTCCCGGGAGACCCAGTACTTC. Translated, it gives CASSYRVSGGSRETQYF.

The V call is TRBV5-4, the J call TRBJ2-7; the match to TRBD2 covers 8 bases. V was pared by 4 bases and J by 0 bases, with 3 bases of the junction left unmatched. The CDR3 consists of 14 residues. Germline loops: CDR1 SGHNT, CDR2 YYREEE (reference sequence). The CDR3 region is CASSVGLGSYEQYF. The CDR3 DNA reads TGTGCCAGCAGCGTGGGACTAGGCTCCTACGAGCAGTACTTC.

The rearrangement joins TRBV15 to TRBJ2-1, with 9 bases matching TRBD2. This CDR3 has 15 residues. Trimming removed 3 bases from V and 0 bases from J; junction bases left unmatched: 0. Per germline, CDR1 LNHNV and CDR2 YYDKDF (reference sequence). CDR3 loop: CATSSSGSSYNEQFF. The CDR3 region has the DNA TGTGCCACCAGCAGTAGCGGGAGCTCCTACAATGAGCAGTTCTTC.

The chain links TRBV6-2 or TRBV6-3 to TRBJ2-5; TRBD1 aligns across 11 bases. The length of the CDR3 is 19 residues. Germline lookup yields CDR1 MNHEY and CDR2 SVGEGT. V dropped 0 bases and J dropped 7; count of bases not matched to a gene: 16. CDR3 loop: CASSYSLWTGGNRGRTQYF. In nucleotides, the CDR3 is TGTGCCAGCAGTTACTCCCTCTGGACAGGGGGCAACAGGGGCCGGACCCAGTACTTC.

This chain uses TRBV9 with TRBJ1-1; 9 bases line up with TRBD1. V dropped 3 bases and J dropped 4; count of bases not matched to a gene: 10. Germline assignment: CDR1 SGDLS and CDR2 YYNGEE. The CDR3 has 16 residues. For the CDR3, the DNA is TGTGCCAGCAGCGGAGACAGGGGGTTTTTGGGCACTGAAGCTTTCTTT. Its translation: CASSGDRGFLGTEAFF.

CDR3 sequence reads: CASSLSSTSGGRATDTQYF. The CDR3 bases are TGTGCCAGCAGCTTATCGTCGACTAGCGGGGGGCGAGCCACAGATACGCAGTATTTT. The chain uses TRBV7-2 and TRBJ2-3; 13 nucleotides line up with TRBD2. Germline CDR1 SGHTA, CDR2 FQGNSA. V trimming: 2 bases; J trimming: 2 bases; junction bases outside the gene matches: 10. The CDR3 sequence is 19 residues long. The full variable domain, in which reference TRBV7-2 and TRBJ2-3 provide the parts outside the CDR3, is GAGVSQSPSNKVTEKGKDVELRCDPISGHTALYWYRQSLGQGLEFLIYFQGNSAPDKSGLPSDRFSAERTGGSVSTLTIQRTQQEDSAVYLCASSLSSTSGGRATDTQYFGPGTRLTVL.

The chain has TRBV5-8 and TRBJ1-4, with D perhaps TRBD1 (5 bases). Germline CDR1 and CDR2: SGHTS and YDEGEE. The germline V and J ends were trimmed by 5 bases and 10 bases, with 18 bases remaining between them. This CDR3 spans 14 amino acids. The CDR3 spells CASSFRVDGGKLFF. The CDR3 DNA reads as TGTGCCAGCAGTTTTCGGGTGGACGGGGGAAAACTGTTTTTT.

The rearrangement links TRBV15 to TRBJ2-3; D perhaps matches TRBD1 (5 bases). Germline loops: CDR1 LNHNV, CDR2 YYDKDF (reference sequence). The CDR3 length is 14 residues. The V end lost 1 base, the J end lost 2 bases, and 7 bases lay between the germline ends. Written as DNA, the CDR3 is TGTGCCACCAGCAGAGGGGGCTTCACAGATACGCAGTATTTT. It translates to CATSRGGFTDTQYF.

CDR3 region: CASSFQRGEETQYF. Written as DNA, the CDR3 is TGTGCCAGCAGCTTTCAGCGGGGGGAAGAGACCCAGTACTTC. The chain has TRBV11-1 and TRBJ2-5; TRBD2 matches at 9 bases. This CDR3 has 14 amino acids. V trimming: 3 bases; J trimming: 3 bases; junction bases outside the gene matches: 2. Germline lookup yields CDR1 SGHAT and CDR2 FQDESV (reference sequence). The full variable domain, with the rest looked up from reference TRBV11-1 and TRBJ2-5, is EAEVAQSPRYKITEKSQAVAFWCDPISGHATLYWYRQILGQGPELLVQFQDESVVDDSQLPKDRFSAERLKGVDSTLKIQPAELGDSAMYLCASSFQRGEETQYFGPGTRLLVL.

CDR3 in DNA: TGTGCCAGCAGTGAATCGGGGGGGTTAGGCACTGAAGCTTTCTTT. This translates into CASSESGGLGTEAFF. J is TRBJ1-1 and V is TRBV6-1; a possible D gene is TRBD1 (5 bases). This CDR3 is built from 15 residues. Per the germline V gene, CDR1 is MNHNS and CDR2 is SASEGT. V lost 2 bases and J 4 bases, leaving 14 bases between the germline ends.

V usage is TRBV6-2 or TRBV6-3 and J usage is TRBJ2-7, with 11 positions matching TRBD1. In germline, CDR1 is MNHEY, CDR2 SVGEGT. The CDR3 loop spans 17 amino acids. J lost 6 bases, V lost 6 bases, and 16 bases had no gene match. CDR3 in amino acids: CASSNMPFRDRGGEQYF. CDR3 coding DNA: TGTGCCAGCAGCAATATGCCTTTCCGGGACAGGGGGGGCGAGCAGTACTTC.

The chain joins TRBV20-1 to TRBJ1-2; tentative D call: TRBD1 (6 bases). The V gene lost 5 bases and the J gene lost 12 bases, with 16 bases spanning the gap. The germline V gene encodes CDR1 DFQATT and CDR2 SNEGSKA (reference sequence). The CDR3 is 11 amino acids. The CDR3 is CSARGGAGHTF. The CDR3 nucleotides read TGCAGTGCTCGAGGGGGAGCCGGACACACCTTC.

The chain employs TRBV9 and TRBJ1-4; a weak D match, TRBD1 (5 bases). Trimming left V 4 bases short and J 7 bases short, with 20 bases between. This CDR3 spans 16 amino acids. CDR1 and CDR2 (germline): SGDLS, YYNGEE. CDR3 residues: CASSSRAGGESEKLFF. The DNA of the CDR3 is TGTGCCAGCAGCTCCCGCGCCGGGGGGGAAAGTGAAAAACTGTTTTTT.

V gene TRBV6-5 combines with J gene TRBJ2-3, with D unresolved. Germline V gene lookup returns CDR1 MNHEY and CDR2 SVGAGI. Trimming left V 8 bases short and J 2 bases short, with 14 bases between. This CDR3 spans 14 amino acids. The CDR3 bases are TGTGCCAGCTACGCGCTAGGCTTCACAGATACGCAGTATTTT. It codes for CASYALGFTDTQYF.